This entry is about one TCR beta chain. The antigen is not known. Blood genomic DNA input for TRB amplification was 250-500 ng. V lost 7 bases, J lost 0 bases, and 12 bases lay in between. The CDR3 sequence is 15 residues long. Germline V gene lookup returns CDR1 ENHRY and CDR2 SYGVKD. BIOMED2 TRB-A/B primer pools were used in multiplex TRB PCR. A single record per CDR3 protein comes from TCRdb applying MiXCR to the multiplex PCR reads. This sample has around 19,000 distinct CDR3 sequences, with roughly 36% found just once. These data are taken from a study of T and B cells in COVID-19 patients. Study overall: COVID-19 patients gave peripheral blood either during active infection or after recovery. Overall study results and limits: Clonality of TRB repertoires was high in active COVID-19; recovery brought above-healthy diversity and richness. In COVID-19 patients, T cell receptor beta variable and joining gene use was reportedly strongly skewed.

The chain recombines TRBV10-3 with TRBJ2-2, with D uncertain. This sequence was found in a human donor with active COVID-19. Material for sequencing was blood. The CDR3 protein is CAITPWLTNTGELFF. The CDR3, as DNA: TGTGCCATCACCCCGTGGCTAACGAACACCGGGGAGCTGTTTTTT.